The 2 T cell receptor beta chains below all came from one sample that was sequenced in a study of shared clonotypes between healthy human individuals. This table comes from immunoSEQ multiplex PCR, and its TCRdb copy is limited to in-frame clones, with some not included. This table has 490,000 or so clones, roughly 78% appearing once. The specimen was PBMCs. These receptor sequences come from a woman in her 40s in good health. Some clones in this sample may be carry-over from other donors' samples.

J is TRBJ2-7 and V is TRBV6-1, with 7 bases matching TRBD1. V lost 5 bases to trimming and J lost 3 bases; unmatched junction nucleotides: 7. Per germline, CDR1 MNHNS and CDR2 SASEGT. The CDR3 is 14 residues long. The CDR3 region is CASSYDRAVYEQYF. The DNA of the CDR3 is TGTGCCAGCAGTTATGACAGGGCGGTCTACGAGCAGTACTTC.

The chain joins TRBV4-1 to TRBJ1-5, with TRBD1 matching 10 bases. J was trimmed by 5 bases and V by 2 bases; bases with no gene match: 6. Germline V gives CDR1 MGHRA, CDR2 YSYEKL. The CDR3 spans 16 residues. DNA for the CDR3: TGCGCCAGCAGCCAACCGGGACAGGGGCGGCATCAGCCCCAGCATTTT. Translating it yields CASSQPGQGRHQPQHF.